Following are 3 T cell receptor beta chains from one sample sequenced in a study of blood T cell repertoires in COVID-19. Measured with immunoSEQ multiplex PCR; TCRdb has only the in-frame clones, and not every one. The sample lists 200,000 or so clones, roughly 90% seen once, with around 8% in the top ten. The sample comprised PBMCs or T cells enriched from blood (not recorded which). The origin of the receptors is a young woman who had recovered from COVID-19.

V gene TRBV30 combines with J gene TRBJ2-7, with D maybe TRBD1 (6 bases). The V end lost 5 bases, the J end lost 3 bases, and 14 bases lay between the germline ends. The CDR3 sequence is 13 residues long. Germline V CDR1 and CDR2: GTSNPN, SVGIG (reference sequence). CDR3 protein: CAWAAGVYYEQYF. CDR3 DNA: TGTGCCTGGGCCGCAGGGGTCTACTACGAGCAGTACTTC.

The chain links TRBV24-1 to TRBJ2-7, with 9 bases fitting TRBD1. The CDR3 runs 15 residues. The germline gives CDR1 KGHDR, CDR2 SFDVKD. Germline trimming cut 6 bases from V and 2 bases from J; bases unmatched to any gene: 7. CDR3 region: CATSHGTGSPYEQYF. In nucleotides, the CDR3 is TGTGCCACCAGTCACGGGACAGGGAGCCCCTACGAGCAGTACTTC.

The CDR3 DNA reads TGTGCCAGCAGCTTTAGATTCCCCTACGAGCAGTACTTC. It yields the protein CASSFRFPYEQYF. The V and J genes are TRBV11-3 and TRBJ2-7; no firm D call. V lost 3 bases, J lost 2 bases, and 8 bases lay in between. The CDR3 covers 13 residues. CDR1 is SGHNT, CDR2 YENEEA, per germline.